Below, one T cell receptor (beta chain) is given with its context. Its antigen remains unidentified. TCRdb keeps only in-frame clones here, not all; method: immunoSEQ multiplex PCR. The sample shows around 10,000 clones, approximately 61% of them seen only once. Germline values: CDR1 DFQATT, CDR2 SNEGSKA (reference sequence). The V gene lost 3 bases and the J gene lost 5 bases, with 7 bases spanning the gap. The CDR3 length is 11 residues. The data originate from a study of CD4+ T cells in melanoma. The study's findings and limits: A reported correlation linked neoantigen-specific CD4+ T cells to CD8+, macrophage and B cell function. In melanoma, neoantigen-specific CD4+ T cells reportedly differed in differentiation state.

The sequence came from a human donor with melanoma. This chain links TRBV20-1 with TRBJ1-1; no reliable D call. Sequenced input: cells from a culture (not recorded whether cultured in vitro). For the CDR3, the DNA is TGCAGTGCTAGCGGCGGGACTGAAGCTTTCTTT. Its translation is CSASGGTEAFF.